One and the same sample provided the 8 T cell receptor beta chains below, sequenced in a study of blood T cell repertoires in COVID-19. Method: immunoSEQ multiplex PCR; TCRdb's copy keeps in-frame clones and lacks some. The sample yields 150,000 or so clones, just under 85% seen once. The sample taken for sequencing was peripheral blood. These receptors were collected from a woman of 80 years or more with acute or convalescent COVID-19.

The gene calls are TRBV4-3 and TRBJ2-3, with D perhaps TRBD1 (6 bases). V shed 0 bases and J shed 4 bases, with 23 bases lying between them. The CDR3 runs 19 residues. Germline-derived CDR1 and CDR2 are LGHNA and YSLEER. The CDR3 region has the DNA TGCGCCAGCAGCCAAGATCCGGTGGTGGCAGGGGAAGTAGCAGATACGCAGTATTTT. Translation gives CASSQDPVVAGEVADTQYF.

This chain joins TRBV2 and TRBJ1-5; D possibly corresponds to TRBD1 (5 bases). V lost 3 bases to trimming and J lost 2 bases, with 11 bases between them. The CDR3 covers 15 residues. In germline, CDR1 is SNHLY, CDR2 FYNNEI. Here the CDR3 DNA reads TGTGCCAGCAGTGAGCGGCAGGGCGGCAATCAGCCCCAGCATTTT. Translating gives CASSERQGGNQPQHF.

The chain uses TRBV19 and TRBJ2-7; the match to TRBD2 covers 10 bases. Trimming removed 4 bases from V and 0 bases from J; junction bases left unmatched: 3. Germline assignment: CDR1 LNHDA and CDR2 SQIVND (reference sequence). This CDR3 spans 15 amino acids. DNA of the CDR3: TGTGCCAGTAGTAACCCTAGCGGGGGCTCCTACGAGCAGTACTTC. Translated: CASSNPSGGSYEQYF. Full variable domain (rest looked up from reference TRBV19 and TRBJ2-7): DGGITQSPKYLFRKEGQNVTLSCEQNLNHDAMYWYRQDPGQGLRLIYYSQIVNDFQKGDIAEGYSVSREKKESFPLTVTSAQKNPTAFYLCASSNPSGGSYEQYFGPGTRLTVT.

The chain recombines TRBV21-1 with TRBJ2-3; no check of the table's D call, TRBD2, against the DNA was made. TRBV21-1 is given as a pseudogene. The CDR3 has 16 amino acids. CDR3 nucleotide sequence: TGTGCCAGCAGCAAATGTGAAGGGGGGGCGTCGGATACGCAGTATTTT. This translates into CASSKCEGGASDTQYF.

This rearrangement joins TRBV9 to TRBJ2-2, with D possibly matching TRBD2 (6 bases). CDR3 size: 14 residues. Germline loops: CDR1 SGDLS, CDR2 YYNGEE. The V end lost 0 bases, the J end lost 5 bases, and 8 bases lay between the germline ends. CDR3 sequence (DNA): TGTGCCAGCAGCGTAGATGGGGGGACCGGGGAGCTGTTTTTT. Its protein product is CASSVDGGTGELFF.

The V and J genes are TRBV13 and TRBJ1-1; maybe TRBD1 (6 bases). Per germline, CDR1 PRHDT and CDR2 FYEKMQ (reference sequence). There are 12 residues in the CDR3. Trimming cost V 8 bases and J 1 base, with 8 bases left between them. In DNA, the CDR3 is TGTGCCAGCCTGACAGGGAACACTGAAGCTTTCTTT. Its protein product is CASLTGNTEAFF. Complete variable domain (other parts from reference TRBV13 and TRBJ1-1): AAGVIQSPRHLIKEKRETATLKCYPIPRHDTVYWYQQGPGQDPQFLISFYEKMQSDKGSIPDRFSAQQFSDYHSELNMSSLELGDSALYFCASLTGNTEAFFGQGTRLTVV.

This chain links TRBV7-3 with TRBJ2-7; D perhaps matches TRBD2 (8 bases). Trimming removed 2 bases at V and 3 bases at J, with 14 bases between. The germline gives CDR1 SGHTA, CDR2 FQGTGA. This CDR3 is 15 amino acids long. Here the CDR3 DNA reads TGTGCCAGCAGCTTACGGGGGGGACAGATCTACGAGCAGTACTTC. This codes for CASSLRGGQIYEQYF.

The rearrangement links TRBV29-1 to TRBJ1-1, with no clear D. V lost 2 bases and J lost 1, with 2 bases in between. CDR1 and CDR2 from the germline V gene are SQVTM and ANQGSEA. This CDR3 region has 11 residues. In DNA, the CDR3 is TGCAGCGTTGAACGGAACACTGAAGCTTTCTTT. The encoded protein is CSVERNTEAFF.